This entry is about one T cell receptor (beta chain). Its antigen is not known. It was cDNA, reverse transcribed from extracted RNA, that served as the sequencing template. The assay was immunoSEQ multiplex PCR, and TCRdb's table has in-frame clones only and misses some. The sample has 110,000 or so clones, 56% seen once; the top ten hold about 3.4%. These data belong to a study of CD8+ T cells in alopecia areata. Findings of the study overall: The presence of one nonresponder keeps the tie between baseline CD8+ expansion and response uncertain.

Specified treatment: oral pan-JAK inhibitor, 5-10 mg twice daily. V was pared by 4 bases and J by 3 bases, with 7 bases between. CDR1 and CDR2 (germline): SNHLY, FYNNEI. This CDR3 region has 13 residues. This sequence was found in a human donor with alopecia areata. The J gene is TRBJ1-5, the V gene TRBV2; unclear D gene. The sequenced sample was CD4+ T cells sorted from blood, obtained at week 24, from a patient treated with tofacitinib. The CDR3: CASSGQVNQPQHF. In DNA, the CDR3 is TGTGCCAGCAGTGGACAAGTCAATCAGCCCCAGCATTTT.